The 22 T cell receptor beta chains reported below all come from one sample, sequenced in a study of T cells expressing NK-cell markers. No DNA is given; TCRdb re-called the 5' RACE reads and lists each CDR3 protein once. The listing contains roughly 280,000 distinct CDR3 sequences. The material sequenced was blood T cells: a sorted CD56 or NKG2C T cell subset, CD4+ or CD8+ T cells, or bulk PBMC T cells (not recorded which). The receptors were sampled from a man between 18 and 35 years old in good health.

This chain joins TRBV12-3 or TRBV12-4 and TRBJ1-1; TCRdb designates TRBD1, a call that cannot be tested without DNA. The CDR3 is 16 residues long. The CDR3 loop is CASRHRDRGGNTEAFF.

The chain has TRBV27 and TRBJ2-1. Germline assignment: CDR1 MNHEY and CDR2 SMNVEV (reference sequence). The CDR3 consists of 15 residues. The CDR3 protein is CASSSSDSSYNEQFF.

The chain links TRBV5-6 to TRBJ2-7; TCRdb proposes TRBD1, but this gene call is untestable without DNA. The CDR3 length is 11 residues. Germline V lookup: CDR1 SGHDT, CDR2 YYEEEE. The CDR3 loop is CASGDPYEQYF.

This sequence joins TRBV25-1 and TRBJ2-1; TCRdb selects TRBD2, and the lack of DNA leaves this call unchecked. The CDR3 loop spans 20 amino acids. Germline assignment: CDR1 MGHDK and CDR2 SYGVNS. The CDR3 protein is CASSESTGRITSGRANEQFF.

V and J are TRBV6-5 and TRBJ2-7; TCRdb's D call of TRBD2 is untestable without DNA. Germline V gives CDR1 MNHEY, CDR2 SVGAGI. This CDR3 contains 14 residues. The CDR3 protein is CASHGLAASYEQYF.

This sequence joins TRBV20-1 and TRBJ2-1; TCRdb calls TRBD1, which cannot be checked without DNA. Per germline, CDR1 DFQATT and CDR2 SNEGSKA (reference sequence). This CDR3 comprises 16 residues. CDR3 region: CSARDGGGRTYNEQFF.

The chain recombines TRBV12-3 or TRBV12-4 with TRBJ2-4; lacking DNA, the TRBD1 call made by TCRdb goes unchecked. This CDR3 region has 14 residues. The CDR3 spells CASSLGQGKNIQYF.

CDR3 sequence: CATSRGTGLETQYF. V usage is TRBV15 and J usage is TRBJ2-5; the D call of TRBD1 rests on TCRdb alone, since no DNA is present to check it. The CDR3 runs to 14 residues. Per germline, CDR1 LNHNV and CDR2 YYDKDF (reference sequence).

The chain recombines TRBV12-3 or TRBV12-4 with TRBJ1-1. This CDR3 comprises 14 residues. The CDR3 reads CASRNREGNAEAFF.

J is TRBJ1-4 and V is TRBV28. CDR1 MDHEN and CDR2 SYDVKM come from the germline V gene. This CDR3 comprises 16 residues. The CDR3 protein is CASSSHRARDSEKLFF.

V is TRBV20-1 and J is TRBJ2-1; as DNA is missing, the TRBD2 call by TCRdb cannot be tested. This CDR3 has 15 amino acids. Germline CDR1 is DFQATT and CDR2 is SNEGSKA (reference sequence). The CDR3 loop is CSARSGTSMRHEQFF.

This chain joins TRBV20-1 and TRBJ2-3; TCRdb returns TRBD2, unconfirmable since there is no DNA. The germline V gene has CDR1 DFQATT and CDR2 SNEGSKA (reference sequence). The CDR3 sequence is 12 residues long. CDR3 sequence reads: CSARWVADTQYF.

The chain has TRBV20-1 and TRBJ2-1; TCRdb's D gene call, TRBD2, goes unchecked for lack of DNA. There are 14 residues in the CDR3. The germline gives CDR1 DFQATT, CDR2 SNEGSKA (reference sequence). CDR3 amino acids: CSARLAASYNEQFF.

The chain joins TRBV12-3 or TRBV12-4 to TRBJ2-1; TCRdb's D call of TRBD2 is untestable without DNA. The CDR3 consists of 15 residues. CDR3 residues: CASSFWAGGPNEQFF.

The rearrangement links TRBV5-1 to TRBJ2-1. The V gene's germline CDR1 is SGHRS and CDR2 YFSETQ. The CDR3 is 15 amino acids. This chain's CDR3 is CASSLAGVTYNEQFF.

The chain recombines TRBV9 with TRBJ2-7; lacking DNA, the TRBD1 call made by TCRdb goes unchecked. Germline V gene data show CDR1 as SGDLS and CDR2 as YYNGEE. The CDR3 has 15 amino acids. The CDR3 loop reads CASSSGQLSSYEQYF. Looking up the rest from reference TRBV9 and TRBJ2-7 gives the full variable domain: DSGVTQTPKHLITATGQRVTLRCSPRSGDLSVYWYQQSLDQGLQFLIQYYNGEERAKGNILERFSAQQFPDLHSELNLSSLELGDSALYFCASSSGQLSSYEQYFGPGTRLTVT.

The chain recombines TRBV24-1 with TRBJ2-1; without DNA, the TCRdb call of TRBD1 cannot be checked. The CDR3 runs 14 residues. The germline CDR1 and CDR2 sequences are KGHDR and SFDVKD. CDR3 loop: CATSDLGTADEQFF.

This chain connects TRBV12-3 or TRBV12-4 to TRBJ2-7; TCRdb calls TRBD1, which cannot be checked without DNA. This CDR3 is 13 amino acids long. This CDR3 reads CASSQGIPYEQYF.

This chain uses TRBV12-3 or TRBV12-4 with TRBJ1-5. The CDR3 contains 14 residues. CDR3 in amino acids: CASMYGRLKSPQHF.

The chain couples TRBV7-2 to TRBJ2-7; the D gene TCRdb calls, TRBD2, cannot be checked with no DNA. Germline CDR1 and CDR2: SGHTA and FQGNSA. This CDR3 spans 16 amino acids. This CDR3 is CASSLGTSVNSYEQYF.

This sequence joins TRBV5-5 and TRBJ2-1; TCRdb reports TRBD2, a call that lacks DNA to check it against. The CDR3 length is 17 residues. From germline, CDR1 is SGHKS and CDR2 YYEKEE (reference sequence). CDR3 region: CASTFRTRGLAGDEQFF.

This chain joins TRBV5-4 and TRBJ2-3. CDR3 length: 14 amino acids. CDR1 is SGHNT, CDR2 YYREEE, per germline (reference sequence). The CDR3 reads CASSRDPKTDTQYF. The full variable domain, completed using reference TRBV5-4 and TRBJ2-3, is ETGVTQSPTHLIKTRGQQVTLRCSSQSGHNTVSWYQQALGQGPQFIFQYYREEENGRGNFPPRFSGLQFPNYSSELNVNALELDDSALYLCASSRDPKTDTQYFGPGTRLTVL.